Each of the 5 T cell receptor beta chains below was sequenced from the same sample in a study of neoadjuvant anti-PD-1 for oral cavity cancer. TCRdb keeps only in-frame clones here, not all; method: immunoSEQ multiplex PCR. The table lists around 6,700 clones, about two thirds of them singletons. The sequenced sample was PBMCs, obtained before nivolumab (anti-PD-1) treatment. These receptors were taken from a person between 40 and 85 years old with oral cavity squamous cell carcinoma.

The chain has TRBV7-9 and TRBJ2-7; 9 bases match TRBD1. CDR3 length: 15 residues. V shed 3 bases and J 5 bases; nucleotides not matched to a gene: 8. Germline V gives CDR1 SEHNR, CDR2 FQNEAQ (reference sequence). This chain's CDR3 is CASSFAGTGFDEQYF. CDR3 sequence (DNA): TGTGCCAGCAGCTTCGCAGGGACAGGGTTCGACGAGCAGTACTTC.

This clone appeared a single time. The rearrangement joins TRBV6-5 to TRBJ2-7, with D hard to call. The germline V gene encodes CDR1 MNHEY and CDR2 SVGAGI. The CDR3 has 14 residues. V lost 10 bases to trimming and J lost 2 bases, with 18 bases between them. CDR3 DNA sequence: TGTGCCACCCGACCCGCAGCCAGCCCCTACGAGCAGTACTTC. This gives the protein CATRPAASPYEQYF.

The V gene is TRBV20-1, the J gene TRBJ1-2; maybe TRBD1 (6 bases). V lost 6 bases and J 4 bases, leaving 9 bases between the germline ends. The CDR3 length is 11 residues. Germline assignment: CDR1 DFQATT and CDR2 SNEGSKA (reference sequence). The CDR3 DNA reads as TGCAGTGCCGCGACAGGCTATGGCTACACCTTC. Encoded protein: CSAATGYGYTF.

This clone was observed a handful of times. This chain joins TRBV10-2 and TRBJ1-2; D gene ambiguous. Germline assignment: CDR1 WSHSY and CDR2 SAAADI. The CDR3 loop spans 15 amino acids. V lost 3 bases and J lost 1, with 12 bases in between. The CDR3 DNA sequence: TGCGCCAGCAGTGAATCCCAGGTCCTTAACTATGGCTACACCTTC. This codes for CASSESQVLNYGYTF.

The chain uses TRBV6-5 and TRBJ2-1; 7 bases match TRBD1. J gave up 4 bases and V 6 bases, and 9 bases lay outside the gene matches. Germline CDR1 reads MNHEY; CDR2 reads SVGAGI. The CDR3 extends over 15 amino acids. CDR3 coding DNA: TGTGCCAGCAGCTTACAGGGGTCCTCTTACAATGAGCAGTTCTTC. Its translation: CASSLQGSSYNEQFF.